The sequence of this T cell receptor (beta chain) was determined in a study of radiotherapy plus CTLA-4 blockade in lung cancer. Study details: Among all patients, around 18% showed objective responses, while approximately 30% had disease control. Study observations and caveats: Together with interferon-beta, which increased in serum after radiation, early dynamic changes in blood T cell clones were reportedly the best predictors of response. TCR clones of tumor origin grew in blood after radiotherapy plus ipilimumab.

Focal radiation was given together with CTLA-4 blockade (ipilimumab) to patients with chemo-refractory metastatic non-small-cell lung cancer. About this clone itself: Antigen unknown.

There are 13 residues in the CDR3. Germline V gene data show CDR1 as MGHRA and CDR2 as YSYEKL. With 1 base removed from V and 8 bases from J, the gap between germline ends came to 10 bases. The method was immunoSEQ multiplex PCR; TCRdb's version includes in-frame clones alone and lacks a portion of them. The sample records 40,000 to 45,000 clones, roughly four fifths being singletons. This chain connects TRBV4-1 to TRBJ2-3; tentatively, D is TRBD1 (7 bases). The receptor's source is a human donor with non-small cell lung cancer whose response to radiotherapy plus ipilimumab could not be evaluated. The material sequenced was peripheral blood, taken from a patient treated with radiotherapy plus ipilimumab. The CDR3: CASSQVQGGTQYF. The CDR3 DNA reads TGCGCCAGCAGCCAAGTTCAGGGGGGTACGCAGTATTTT.